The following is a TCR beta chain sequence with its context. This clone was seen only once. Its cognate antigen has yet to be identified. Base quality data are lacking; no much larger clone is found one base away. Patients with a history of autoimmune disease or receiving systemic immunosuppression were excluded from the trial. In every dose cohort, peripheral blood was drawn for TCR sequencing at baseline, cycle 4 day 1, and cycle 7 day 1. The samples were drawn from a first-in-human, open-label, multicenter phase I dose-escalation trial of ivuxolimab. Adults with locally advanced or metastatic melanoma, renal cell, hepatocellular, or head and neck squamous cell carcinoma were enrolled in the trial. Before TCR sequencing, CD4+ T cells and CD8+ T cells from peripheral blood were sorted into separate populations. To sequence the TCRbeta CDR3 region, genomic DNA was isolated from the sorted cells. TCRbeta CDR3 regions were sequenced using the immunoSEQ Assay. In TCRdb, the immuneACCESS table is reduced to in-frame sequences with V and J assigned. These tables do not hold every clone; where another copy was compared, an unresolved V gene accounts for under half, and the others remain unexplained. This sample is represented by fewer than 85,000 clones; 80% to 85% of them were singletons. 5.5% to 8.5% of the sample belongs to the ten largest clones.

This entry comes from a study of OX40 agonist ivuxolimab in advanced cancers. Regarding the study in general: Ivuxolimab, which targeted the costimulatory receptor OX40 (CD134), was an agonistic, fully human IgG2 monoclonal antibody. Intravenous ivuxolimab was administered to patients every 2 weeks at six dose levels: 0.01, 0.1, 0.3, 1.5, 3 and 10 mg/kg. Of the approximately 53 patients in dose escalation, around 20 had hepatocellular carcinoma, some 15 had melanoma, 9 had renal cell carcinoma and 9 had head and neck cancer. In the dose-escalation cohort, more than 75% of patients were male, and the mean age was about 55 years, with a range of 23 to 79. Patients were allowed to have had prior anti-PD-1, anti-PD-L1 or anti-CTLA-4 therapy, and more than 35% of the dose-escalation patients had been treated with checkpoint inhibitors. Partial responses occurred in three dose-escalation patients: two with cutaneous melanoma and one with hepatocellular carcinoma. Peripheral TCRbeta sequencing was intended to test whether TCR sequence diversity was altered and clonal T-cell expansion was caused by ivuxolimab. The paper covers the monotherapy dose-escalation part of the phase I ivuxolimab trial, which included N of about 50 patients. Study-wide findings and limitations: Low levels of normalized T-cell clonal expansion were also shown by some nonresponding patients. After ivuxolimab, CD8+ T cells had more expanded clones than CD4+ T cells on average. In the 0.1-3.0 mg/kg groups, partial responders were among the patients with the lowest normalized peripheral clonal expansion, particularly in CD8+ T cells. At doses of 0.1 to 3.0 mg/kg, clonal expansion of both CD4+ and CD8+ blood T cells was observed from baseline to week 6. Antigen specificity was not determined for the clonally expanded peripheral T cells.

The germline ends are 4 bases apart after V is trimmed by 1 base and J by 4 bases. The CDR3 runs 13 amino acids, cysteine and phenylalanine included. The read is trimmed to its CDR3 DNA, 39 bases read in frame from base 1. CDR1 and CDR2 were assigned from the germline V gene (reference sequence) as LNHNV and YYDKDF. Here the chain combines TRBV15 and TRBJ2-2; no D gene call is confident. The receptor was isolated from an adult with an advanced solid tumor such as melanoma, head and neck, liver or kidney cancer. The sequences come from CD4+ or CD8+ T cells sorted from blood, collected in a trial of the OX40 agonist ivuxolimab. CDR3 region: CATSRGFTGELFF. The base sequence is TGTGCCACCAGCAGAGGGTTCACCGGGGAGCTGTTTTTT.